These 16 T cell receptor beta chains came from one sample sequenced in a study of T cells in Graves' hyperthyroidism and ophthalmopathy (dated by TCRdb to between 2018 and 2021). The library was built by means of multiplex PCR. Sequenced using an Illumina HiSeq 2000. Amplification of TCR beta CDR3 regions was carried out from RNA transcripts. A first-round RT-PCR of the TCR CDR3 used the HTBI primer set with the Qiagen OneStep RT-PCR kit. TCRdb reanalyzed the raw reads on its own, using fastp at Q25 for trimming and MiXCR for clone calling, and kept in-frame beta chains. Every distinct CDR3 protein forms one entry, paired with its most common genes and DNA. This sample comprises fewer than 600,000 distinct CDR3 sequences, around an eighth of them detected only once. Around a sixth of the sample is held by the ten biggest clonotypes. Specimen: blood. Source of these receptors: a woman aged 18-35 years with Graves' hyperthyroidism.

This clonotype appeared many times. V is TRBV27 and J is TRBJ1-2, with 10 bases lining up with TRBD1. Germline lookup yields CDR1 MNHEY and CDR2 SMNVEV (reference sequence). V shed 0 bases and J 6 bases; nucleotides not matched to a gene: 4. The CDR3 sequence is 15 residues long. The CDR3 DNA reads TGTGCCAGCAGTTTATCGTCGGACAGGGGGGATGGCTACACCTTC. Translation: CASSLSSDRGDGYTF.

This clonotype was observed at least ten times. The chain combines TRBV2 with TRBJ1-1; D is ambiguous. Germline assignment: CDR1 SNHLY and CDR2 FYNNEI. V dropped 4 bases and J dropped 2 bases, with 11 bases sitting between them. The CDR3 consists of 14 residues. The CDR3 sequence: CASSVRAQNTEAFF. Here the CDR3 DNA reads TGTGCCAGCAGTGTAAGGGCACAAAACACTGAAGCTTTCTTT.

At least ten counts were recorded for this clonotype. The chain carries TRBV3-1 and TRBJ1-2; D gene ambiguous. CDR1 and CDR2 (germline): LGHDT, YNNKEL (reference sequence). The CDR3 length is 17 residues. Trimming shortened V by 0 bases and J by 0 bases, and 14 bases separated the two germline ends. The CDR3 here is CASSQDLSPTTNYGYTF. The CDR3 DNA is TGTGCCAGCAGCCAAGATTTATCGCCAACTACTAACTATGGCTACACCTTC.

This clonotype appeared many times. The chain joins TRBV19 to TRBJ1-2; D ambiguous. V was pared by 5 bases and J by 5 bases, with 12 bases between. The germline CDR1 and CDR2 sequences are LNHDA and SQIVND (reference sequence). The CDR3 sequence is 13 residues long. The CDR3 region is CASSPGPRYGYTF. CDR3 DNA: TGTGCCAGTAGTCCCGGACCGAGGTATGGCTACACCTTC. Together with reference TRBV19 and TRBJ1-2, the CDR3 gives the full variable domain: DGGITQSPKYLFRKEGQNVTLSCEQNLNHDAMYWYRQDPGQGLRLIYYSQIVNDFQKGDIAEGYSVSREKKESFPLTVTSAQKNPTAFYLCASSPGPRYGYTFGSGTRLTVV.

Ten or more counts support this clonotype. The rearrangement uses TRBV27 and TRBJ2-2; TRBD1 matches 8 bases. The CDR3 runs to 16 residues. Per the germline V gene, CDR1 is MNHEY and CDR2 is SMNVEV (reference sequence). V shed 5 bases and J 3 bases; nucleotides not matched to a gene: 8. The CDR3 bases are TGTGCCAGCAGTCCCCCCCGGACAGGGTACACCGGGGAGCTGTTTTTT. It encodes CASSPPRTGYTGELFF.

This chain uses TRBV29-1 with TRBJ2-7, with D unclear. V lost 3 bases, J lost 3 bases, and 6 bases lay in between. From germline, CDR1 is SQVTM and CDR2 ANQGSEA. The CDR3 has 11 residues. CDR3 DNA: TGCAGCGTTGACAAAGGCTACGAGCAGTACTTC. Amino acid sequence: CSVDKGYEQYF.

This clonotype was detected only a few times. CDR3 coding DNA: TGCAGCGTTGAAGATCCCACTAGCGGGCACGCCTACGAGCAGTACGTC. Translated, it gives CSVEDPTSGHAYEQYV. J is TRBJ2-7 and V is TRBV29-1, with 9 positions matching TRBD2. The CDR3 loop spans 16 amino acids. The V gene end was trimmed by 0 bases and the J gene end by 2 bases; junction bases not matched to a gene: 8. CDR1 and CDR2 from the germline V gene are SQVTM and ANQGSEA.

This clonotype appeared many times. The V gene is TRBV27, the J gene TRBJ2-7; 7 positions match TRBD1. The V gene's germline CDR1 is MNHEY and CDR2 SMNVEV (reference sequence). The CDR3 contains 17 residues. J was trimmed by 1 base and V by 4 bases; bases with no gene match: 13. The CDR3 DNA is TGTGCCAGCAGTTCTTACTCTGGGACAGCTCCTTCCTACGAGCAGTACTTC. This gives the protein CASSSYSGTAPSYEQYF.

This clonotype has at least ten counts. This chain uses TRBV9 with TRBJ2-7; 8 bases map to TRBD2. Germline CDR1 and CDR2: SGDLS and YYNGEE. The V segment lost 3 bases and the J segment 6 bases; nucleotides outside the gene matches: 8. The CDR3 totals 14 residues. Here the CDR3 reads CASSAGLGYGEQYF. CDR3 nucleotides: TGTGCCAGCAGCGCGGGACTAGGTTATGGCGAGCAGTACTTC.

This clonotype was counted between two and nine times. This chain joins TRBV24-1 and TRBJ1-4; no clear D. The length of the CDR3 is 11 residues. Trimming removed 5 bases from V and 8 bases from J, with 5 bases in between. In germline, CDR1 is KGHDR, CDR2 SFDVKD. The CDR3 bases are TGTGCCACCAGTGCCGAGGAAAAACTGTTTTTT. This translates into CATSAEEKLFF.

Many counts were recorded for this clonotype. CDR3 sequence reads: CASSHGTSGSRETQYF. CDR3 nucleotide sequence: TGTGCCAGCAGCCACGGGACTAGCGGGAGTCGGGAGACCCAGTACTTC. The chain joins TRBV3-1 to TRBJ2-5; 14 bases match TRBD2. The CDR3 runs 16 residues. V dropped 3 bases and J dropped 5; count of bases not matched to a gene: 5. CDR1 and CDR2 (germline): LGHDT, YNNKEL (reference sequence).

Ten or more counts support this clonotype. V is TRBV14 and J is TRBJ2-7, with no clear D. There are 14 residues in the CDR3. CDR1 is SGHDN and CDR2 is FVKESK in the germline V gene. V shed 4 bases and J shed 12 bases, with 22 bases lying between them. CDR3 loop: CASSPSVGNTIGYF. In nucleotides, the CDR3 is TGTGCCAGCAGCCCCTCCGTGGGAAATACGATAGGGTACTTC.

CDR3 in amino acids: CATSDRDRGDTGELFF. The CDR3 nucleotides are TGTGCCACCAGTGACCGCGACAGGGGCGACACCGGGGAGCTGTTTTTT. This chain joins TRBV24-1 and TRBJ2-2; 8 bases are shared with TRBD1. The J segment lost 3 bases and the V segment lost 4 bases, leaving 6 bases of the junction unmatched. Germline values: CDR1 KGHDR, CDR2 SFDVKD. This CDR3 comprises 16 residues.

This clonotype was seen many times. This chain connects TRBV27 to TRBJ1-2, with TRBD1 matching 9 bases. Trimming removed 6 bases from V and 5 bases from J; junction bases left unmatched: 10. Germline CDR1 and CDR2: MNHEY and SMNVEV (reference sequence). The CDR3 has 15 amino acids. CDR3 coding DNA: TGTGCCAGCAGGCCCGCCCGGGACAGGGAGTATGGCTACACCTTC. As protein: CASRPARDREYGYTF.

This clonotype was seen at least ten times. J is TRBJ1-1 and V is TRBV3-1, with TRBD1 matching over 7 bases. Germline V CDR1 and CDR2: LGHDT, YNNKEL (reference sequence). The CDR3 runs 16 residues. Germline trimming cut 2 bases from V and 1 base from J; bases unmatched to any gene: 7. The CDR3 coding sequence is TGTGCCAGCAGCCAAATCGACTGGGACAGGAACACTGAAGCTTTCTTT. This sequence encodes CASSQIDWDRNTEAFF.

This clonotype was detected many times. The CDR3 region is CATSDFKDSGYTF. CDR3 in DNA: TGTGCCACCAGTGATTTCAAGGACAGTGGCTACACCTTC. The V gene is TRBV24-1, the J gene TRBJ1-2; possible D gene TRBD1, 6 bases. Trimming removed 1 base from V and 7 bases from J, with 9 bases in between. Looked up from germline, CDR1 is KGHDR and CDR2 is SFDVKD. CDR3 length: 13 residues.